The 4 T cell receptor beta chains below were found in one sample sequenced in a study of regulatory T cells in long-lasting Graves disease. Construction of the TCR beta libraries employed iRepertoire HTBI primers in conjunction with Arm-PCR of CDR3 regions. TCRdb independently ran MiXCR on the multiplex PCR reads; one entry per CDR3 protein. Of some 250,000 distinct CDR3 sequences in the sample, about 18% were seen once. As to time point: newly diagnosed GD, antithyroid drugs for less than 3 months. RNA from PBMCs was the source of the TCR library. This sample comprised peripheral blood mononuclear cells (PBMCs), obtained at new diagnosis, from a patient treated with antithyroid drugs. The receptors derive from a female donor with Graves disease.

This clonotype has at least ten counts. The chain joins TRBV24-1 to TRBJ2-1, with 8 positions matching TRBD2. The trim removed 3 bases at V and 5 bases at J, leaving 8 bases unmatched. The germline gives CDR1 KGHDR, CDR2 SFDVKD. CDR3 length: 16 residues. In DNA form, the CDR3 reads TGTGCCACCAGTGATCCGGGACTAGGACGGGACAATGAGCAGTTCTTC. Residues: CATSDPGLGRDNEQFF.

The chain employs TRBV7-3 and TRBJ2-5; 7 nucleotides agree with TRBD2. Germline CDR1 is SGHTA and CDR2 is FQGTGA. The V gene end was trimmed by 0 bases and the J gene end by 5 bases; junction bases not matched to a gene: 6. The CDR3 totals 15 residues. The CDR3 loop reads CASSLTGRVGETQYF. CDR3 DNA: TGTGCCAGCAGCTTAACGGGGAGGGTTGGGGAGACCCAGTACTTC.

This clonotype was seen many times. V and J are TRBV20-1 and TRBJ2-1; D might be TRBD2 (6 bases). V was clipped by 1 base and J by 9 bases, with 22 bases between them. Germline CDR1 DFQATT, CDR2 SNEGSKA (reference sequence). This CDR3 has 16 amino acids. The CDR3 nucleotides read TGCAGTGCTAGAGCACCGGAGGGCCGACACTTTGGTGAGCAGTTCTTC. Translation: CSARAPEGRHFGEQFF.

This clonotype was detected many times. The chain couples TRBV4-3 to TRBJ2-7; D might be TRBD1 (6 bases). V shed 0 bases and J shed 4 bases, with 16 bases lying between them. This CDR3 contains 16 residues. Looked up from germline, CDR1 is LGHNA and CDR2 is YSLEER. The CDR3 nucleotides are TGCGCCAGCAGCCAAGACGGAGTGGAACAGGGTTACGAGCAGTACTTC. This encodes CASSQDGVEQGYEQYF.